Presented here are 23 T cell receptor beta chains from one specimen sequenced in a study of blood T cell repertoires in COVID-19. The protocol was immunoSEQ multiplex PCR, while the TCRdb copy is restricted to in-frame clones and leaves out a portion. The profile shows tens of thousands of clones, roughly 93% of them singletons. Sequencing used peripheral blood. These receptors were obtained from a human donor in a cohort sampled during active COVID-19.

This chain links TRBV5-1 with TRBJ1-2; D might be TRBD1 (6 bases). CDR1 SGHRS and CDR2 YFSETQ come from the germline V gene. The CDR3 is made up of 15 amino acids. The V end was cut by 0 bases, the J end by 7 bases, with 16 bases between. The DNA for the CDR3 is TGCGCCAGCAGCTTGGCCGGGGGGCGCCAGGGTGGCTACACCTTC. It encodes CASSLAGGRQGGYTF.

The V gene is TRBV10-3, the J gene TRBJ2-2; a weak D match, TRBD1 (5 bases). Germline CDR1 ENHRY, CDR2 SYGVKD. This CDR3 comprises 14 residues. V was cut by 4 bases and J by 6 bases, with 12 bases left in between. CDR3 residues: CAISGRVESGELFF. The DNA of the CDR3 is TGTGCCATCAGTGGCAGGGTCGAATCCGGGGAGCTGTTTTTT.

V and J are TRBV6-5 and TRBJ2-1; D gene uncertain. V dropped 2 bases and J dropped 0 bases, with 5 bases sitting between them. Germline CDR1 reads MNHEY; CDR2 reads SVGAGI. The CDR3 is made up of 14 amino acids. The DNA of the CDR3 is TGTGCCAGCAGTTACCAGGACTCCTACAATGAGCAGTTCTTC. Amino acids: CASSYQDSYNEQFF.

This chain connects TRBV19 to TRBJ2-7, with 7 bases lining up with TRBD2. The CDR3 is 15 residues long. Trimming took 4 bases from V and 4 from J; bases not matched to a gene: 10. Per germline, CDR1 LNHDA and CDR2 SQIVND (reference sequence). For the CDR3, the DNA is TGTGCCAGTAGTAATCCCTCCGGGAGGAAATACGAGCAGTACTTC. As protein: CASSNPSGRKYEQYF.

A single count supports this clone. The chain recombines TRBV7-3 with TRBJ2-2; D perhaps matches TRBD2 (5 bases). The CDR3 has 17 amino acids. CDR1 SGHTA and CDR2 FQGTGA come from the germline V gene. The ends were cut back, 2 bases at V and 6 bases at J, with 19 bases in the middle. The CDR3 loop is CASSLSEGGRRSGELFF. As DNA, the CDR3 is TGTGCCAGCAGCTTATCTGAAGGAGGCCGGAGGTCCGGGGAGCTGTTTTTT.

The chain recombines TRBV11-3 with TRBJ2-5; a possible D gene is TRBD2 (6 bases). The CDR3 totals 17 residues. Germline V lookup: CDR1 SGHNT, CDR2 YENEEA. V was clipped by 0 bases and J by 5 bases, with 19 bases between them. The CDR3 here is CASSLDGAGLSKETQYF. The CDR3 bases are TGTGCCAGCAGCTTAGACGGTGCGGGACTTTCGAAGGAGACCCAGTACTTC. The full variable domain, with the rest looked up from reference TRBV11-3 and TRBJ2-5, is EAGVVQSPRYKIIEKKQPVAFWCNPISGHNTLYWYLQNLGQGPELLIRYENEEAVDDSQLPKDRFSAERLKGVDSTLKIQPAELGDSAVYLCASSLDGAGLSKETQYFGPGTRLLVL.

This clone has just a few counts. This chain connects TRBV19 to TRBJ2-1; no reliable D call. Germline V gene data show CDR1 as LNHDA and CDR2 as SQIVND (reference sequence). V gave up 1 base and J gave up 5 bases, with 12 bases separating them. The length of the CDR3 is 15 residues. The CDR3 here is CASSIAGSMNNEQFF. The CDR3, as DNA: TGTGCCAGTAGTATAGCCGGGTCGATGAACAATGAGCAGTTCTTC.

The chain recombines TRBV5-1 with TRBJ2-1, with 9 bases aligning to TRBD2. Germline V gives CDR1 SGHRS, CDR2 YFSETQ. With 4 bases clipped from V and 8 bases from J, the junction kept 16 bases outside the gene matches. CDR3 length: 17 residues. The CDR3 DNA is TGCGCCAGCAGCCTGGGACTAGCCCAACCTAGAGGGGATGAGCAGTTCTTC. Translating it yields CASSLGLAQPRGDEQFF.

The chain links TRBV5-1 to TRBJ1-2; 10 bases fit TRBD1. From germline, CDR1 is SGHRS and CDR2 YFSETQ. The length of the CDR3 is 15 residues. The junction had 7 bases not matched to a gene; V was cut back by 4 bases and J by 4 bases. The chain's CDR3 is CASSPGQGGGYGYTF. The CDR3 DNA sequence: TGCGCCAGCAGCCCTGGACAGGGGGGGGGCTATGGCTACACCTTC.

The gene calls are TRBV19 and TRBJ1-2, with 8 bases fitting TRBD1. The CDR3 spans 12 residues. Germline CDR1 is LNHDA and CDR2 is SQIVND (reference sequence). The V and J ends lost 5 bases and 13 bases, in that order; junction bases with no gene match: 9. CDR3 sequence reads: CASSPGTGHRTF. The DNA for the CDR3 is TGTGCCAGTAGTCCCGGGACAGGACATCGCACCTTC.

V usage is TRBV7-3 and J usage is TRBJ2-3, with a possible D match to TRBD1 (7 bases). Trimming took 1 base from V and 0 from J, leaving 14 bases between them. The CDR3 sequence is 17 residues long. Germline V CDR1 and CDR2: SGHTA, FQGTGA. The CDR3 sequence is CASSLIGGGGSTDTQYF. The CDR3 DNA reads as TGTGCCAGCAGCTTAATTGGAGGGGGCGGGAGCACAGATACGCAGTATTTT.

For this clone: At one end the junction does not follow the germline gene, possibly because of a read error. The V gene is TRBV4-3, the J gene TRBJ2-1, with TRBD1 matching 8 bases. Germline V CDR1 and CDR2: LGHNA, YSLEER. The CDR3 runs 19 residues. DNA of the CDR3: TGCGCCAGCAGCAAAGACAGTATACGGGCAGGGGGCCGTTTGGATGAGCAGTTCTTC. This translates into CASSKDSIRAGGRLDEQFF.

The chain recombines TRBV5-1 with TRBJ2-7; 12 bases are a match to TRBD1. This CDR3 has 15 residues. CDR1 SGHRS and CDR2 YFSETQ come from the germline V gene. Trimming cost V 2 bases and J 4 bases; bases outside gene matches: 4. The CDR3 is CASSLRDRGLYEQYF. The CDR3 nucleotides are TGCGCCAGCAGCTTACGGGACAGGGGGCTTTACGAGCAGTACTTC. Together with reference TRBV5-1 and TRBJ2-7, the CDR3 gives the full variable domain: KAGVTQTPRYLIKTRGQQVTLSCSPISGHRSVSWYQQTPGQGLQFLFEYFSETQRNKGNFPGRFSGRQFSNSRSEMNVSTLELGDSALYLCASSLRDRGLYEQYFGPGTRLTVT.

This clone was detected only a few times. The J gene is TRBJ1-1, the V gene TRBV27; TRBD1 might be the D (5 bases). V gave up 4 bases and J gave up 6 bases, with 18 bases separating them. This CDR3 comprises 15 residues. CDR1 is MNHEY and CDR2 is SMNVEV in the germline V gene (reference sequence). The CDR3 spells CASSSSTVRFAEAFF. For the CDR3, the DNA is TGTGCCAGCAGTTCCTCGACAGTAAGGTTCGCTGAAGCTTTCTTT.

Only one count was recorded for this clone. CDR3 coding DNA: TGTGCCAGCTCAACCGGGACAGGCCAAGAGACCCAGTACTTC. Translating it yields CASSTGTGQETQYF. The chain links TRBV18 to TRBJ2-5; 8 positions agree with TRBD1. The germline V gene has CDR1 KGHSH and CDR2 LQKENI. The junction had 3 bases not matched to a gene; V was cut back by 5 bases and J by 1 base. The CDR3 has 14 amino acids.

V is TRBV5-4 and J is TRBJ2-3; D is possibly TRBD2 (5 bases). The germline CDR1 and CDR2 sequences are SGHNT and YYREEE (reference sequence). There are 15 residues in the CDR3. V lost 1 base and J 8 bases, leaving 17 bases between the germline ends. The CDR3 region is CASSLTGLGTGTQYF. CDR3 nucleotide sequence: TGTGCCAGCAGCTTGACGGGGTTAGGAACGGGTACGCAGTATTTT.

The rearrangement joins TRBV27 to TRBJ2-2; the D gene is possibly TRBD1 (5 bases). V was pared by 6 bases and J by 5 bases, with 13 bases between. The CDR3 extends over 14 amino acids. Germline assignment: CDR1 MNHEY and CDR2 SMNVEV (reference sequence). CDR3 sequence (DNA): TGTGCCAGCAGATCGACAGCCACTACCGGGGAGCTGTTTTTT. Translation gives CASRSTATTGELFF.

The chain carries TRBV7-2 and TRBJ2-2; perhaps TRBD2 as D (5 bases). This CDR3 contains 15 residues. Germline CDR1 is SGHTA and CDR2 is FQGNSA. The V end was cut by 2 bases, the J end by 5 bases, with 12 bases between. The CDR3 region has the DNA TGTGCCAGCAGCTTAAGGTTGGGAGAGACCGGGGAGCTGTTTTTT. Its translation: CASSLRLGETGELFF.

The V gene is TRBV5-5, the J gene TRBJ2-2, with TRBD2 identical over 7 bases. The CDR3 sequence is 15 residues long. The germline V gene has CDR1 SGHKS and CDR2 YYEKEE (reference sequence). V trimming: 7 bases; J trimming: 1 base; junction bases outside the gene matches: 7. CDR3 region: CASGHSGWNTGELFF. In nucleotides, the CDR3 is TGTGCCAGCGGGCATAGCGGGTGGAACACCGGGGAGCTGTTTTTT.

The CDR3 bases are TGTGCCAGCAGCACTACAGGGGCCGGCAATCAGCCCCAGCATTTT. Translated: CASSTTGAGNQPQHF. The chain couples TRBV7-8 to TRBJ1-5; 7 nucleotides match TRBD1. CDR3 length: 15 residues. Trimming removed 5 bases from V and 2 bases from J; junction bases left unmatched: 6. The V gene's germline CDR1 is SGHVS and CDR2 FQNEAQ.

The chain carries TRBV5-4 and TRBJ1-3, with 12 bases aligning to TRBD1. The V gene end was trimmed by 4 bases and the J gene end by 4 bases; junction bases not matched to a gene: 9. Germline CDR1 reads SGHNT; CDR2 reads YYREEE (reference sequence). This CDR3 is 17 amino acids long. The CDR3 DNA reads TGTGCCAGCAGCCGCTCCGGGACAGGGGGCGCAGGAAACACCATATATTTT. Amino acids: CASSRSGTGGAGNTIYF.

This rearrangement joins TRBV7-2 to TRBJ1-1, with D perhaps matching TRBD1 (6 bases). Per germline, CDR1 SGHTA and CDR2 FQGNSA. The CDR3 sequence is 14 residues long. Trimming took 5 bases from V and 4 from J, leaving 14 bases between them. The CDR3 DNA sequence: TGTGCCAGCAGCGCCATAACAGGGACCACTGAAGCTTTCTTT. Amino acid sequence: CASSAITGTTEAFF.

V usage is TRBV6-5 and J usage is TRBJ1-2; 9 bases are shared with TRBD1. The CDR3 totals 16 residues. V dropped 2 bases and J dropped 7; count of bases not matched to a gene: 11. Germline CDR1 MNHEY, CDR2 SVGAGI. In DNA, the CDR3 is TGTGCCAGCAGTTACGTTACAGGGGGCGGCGGTAGTGGCTACACCTTC. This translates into CASSYVTGGGGSGYTF.